Listed here are 13 T cell receptor beta chains from one sample, sequenced in a study of tumor-infiltrating lymphocytes in localized non-small cell lung cancer. Profiling relied on immunoSEQ multiplex PCR, and the TCRdb table lists in-frame clones only, not all of them. In the table there are 9,500 or so clones, about three quarters of which are singletons. Material for sequencing was uninvolved lung tissue not adjacent to the tumor. The receptors come from a human donor with non-small cell lung cancer.

The table lists this clone with a few counts. The V and J genes are TRBV6-5 and TRBJ1-1; 7 positions agree with TRBD1. Germline loops: CDR1 MNHEY, CDR2 SVGAGI. The trim removed 4 bases at V and 2 bases at J, leaving 7 bases unmatched. There are 15 residues in the CDR3. CDR3 sequence: CASSSPGQRNTEAFF. The CDR3 region has the DNA TGTGCCAGCAGTTCACCGGGACAGAGAAACACTGAAGCTTTCTTT.

The V call is TRBV6-1, the J call TRBJ2-2; D uncertain. The V end lost 7 bases, the J end lost 0 bases, and 12 bases lay between the germline ends. Per the germline V gene, CDR1 is MNHNS and CDR2 is SASEGT. The CDR3 covers 15 residues. CDR3 bases: TGTGCCAGCAACGGACCCCCCGCGAACACCGGGGAGCTGTTTTTT. Protein: CASNGPPANTGELFF.

This rearrangement joins TRBV5-1 to TRBJ1-1; D perhaps matches TRBD1 (6 bases). Per the germline V gene, CDR1 is SGHRS and CDR2 is YFSETQ. The CDR3 loop spans 15 amino acids. With 4 bases removed from V and 2 bases from J, the gap between germline ends came to 15 bases. The DNA for the CDR3 is TGCGCCAGCAGCATGGGGGGCGCGAGAAACACTGAAGCTTTCTTT. Protein product: CASSMGGARNTEAFF.

This clone is labeled medium-sized. This chain links TRBV2 with TRBJ2-1; a possible D gene is TRBD2 (7 bases). In germline, CDR1 is SNHLY, CDR2 FYNNEI. The CDR3 covers 15 residues. Trimming shortened V by 6 bases and J by 8 bases, and 20 bases separated the two germline ends. This chain's CDR3 is CASRAEGGLWDEQFF. The CDR3 nucleotides are TGTGCCAGCAGGGCCGAGGGGGGGCTCTGGGATGAGCAGTTCTTC.

This clone showed up just once. A junction boundary mismatches the germline segment, possibly from a read error. The chain couples TRBV5-6 to TRBJ2-2; D gene ambiguous. Germline assignment: CDR1 SGHDT and CDR2 YYEEEE. The CDR3 is made up of 14 amino acids. The CDR3 DNA reads TGTGCCAGCAGCTTTGGCCCGAACGCCGGGGAGCTGTTTTTT. Residues: CASSFGPNAGELFF.

The chain combines TRBV2 with TRBJ1-4; D gene uncertain. The V and J ends lost 0 bases and 10 bases respectively, with 18 bases between them. Per germline, CDR1 SNHLY and CDR2 FYNNEI. The CDR3 is made up of 16 amino acids. The CDR3 spells CASSEAGWERLVKLFF. The CDR3 DNA is TGTGCCAGCAGTGAAGCTGGGTGGGAGAGGTTGGTAAAACTGTTTTTT.

The chain carries TRBV7-2 and TRBJ2-2, with D unclear. CDR1 is SGHTA, CDR2 FQGNSA, per germline. The ends were cut back, 2 bases at V and 4 bases at J, with 8 bases in the middle. The CDR3 has 14 residues. In nucleotides, the CDR3 is TGTGCCAGCAGCTTATGGATGTCCACCGGGGAGCTGTTTTTT. This encodes CASSLWMSTGELFF.

CDR3 sequence reads: CASRRGPVNTEAFF. The DNA of the CDR3 is TGTGCCAGTAGACGCGGGCCGGTCAACACTGAAGCTTTCTTT. This sequence joins TRBV19 and TRBJ1-1, with D hard to call. Per the germline V gene, CDR1 is LNHDA and CDR2 is SQIVND (reference sequence). The CDR3 contains 14 residues. V was cut by 6 bases and J by 2 bases, with 13 bases left in between.

This clone was found once. V and J are TRBV30 and TRBJ1-3; TRBD1 matches 10 bases. Germline V gives CDR1 GTSNPN, CDR2 SVGIG (reference sequence). The CDR3 is 14 amino acids. V was pared by 4 bases and J by 6 bases, with 6 bases of the junction left unmatched. The CDR3 coding sequence is TGTGCCTGGACCAAGACAGGGGGCGAAAACACCATATATTTT. This encodes CAWTKTGGENTIYF.

This clone was observed a single time. V gene TRBV30 combines with J gene TRBJ2-2; weak D call: TRBD2 (5 bases). This CDR3 has 13 amino acids. V shed 0 bases and J shed 6 bases, with 8 bases lying between them. Germline V gene data show CDR1 as GTSNPN and CDR2 as SVGIG (reference sequence). The CDR3 sequence: CAWSVPGSGELFF. The DNA for the CDR3 is TGTGCCTGGAGTGTACCGGGGTCCGGGGAGCTGTTTTTT. Using reference TRBV30 and TRBJ2-2 for the parts outside the CDR3, the full variable domain is SQTIHQWPATLVQPVGSPLSLECTVEGTSNPNLYWYRQAAGRGLQLLFYSVGIGQISSEVPQNLSASRPQDRQFILSSKKLLLSDSGFYLCAWSVPGSGELFFGEGSRLTVL.

The J gene is TRBJ2-7, the V gene TRBV7-2; 8 bases are a match to TRBD2. Losses at the gene ends were 0 bases for V and 7 bases for J; bases not matched to a gene: 17. Germline V gene lookup returns CDR1 SGHTA and CDR2 FQGNSA. The CDR3 length is 18 residues. The CDR3 coding sequence is TGTGCCAGCAGCTTAGCCGGCCAATGGGTAGCGGGGTCTTTGGAGCAGTACTTC. Its protein product is CASSLAGQWVAGSLEQYF.

The chain combines TRBV6-5 with TRBJ2-7; 8 positions match TRBD1. The V segment lost 6 bases and the J segment 2 bases; nucleotides outside the gene matches: 9. Germline-derived CDR1 and CDR2 are MNHEY and SVGAGI. This CDR3 is 15 amino acids long. This CDR3 reads CASSPYRGRPYEQYF. The CDR3 bases are TGTGCCAGCAGCCCCTACAGGGGGAGACCCTACGAGCAGTACTTC.

V gene TRBV9 combines with J gene TRBJ2-7; unclear D gene. Per germline, CDR1 SGDLS and CDR2 YYNGEE. The CDR3 loop spans 14 amino acids. The ends were cut back, 3 bases at V and 5 bases at J, with 15 bases in the middle. The CDR3: CASSAILGGNEQYF. The CDR3 region has the DNA TGTGCCAGCAGCGCTATCCTGGGCGGCAACGAGCAGTACTTC.